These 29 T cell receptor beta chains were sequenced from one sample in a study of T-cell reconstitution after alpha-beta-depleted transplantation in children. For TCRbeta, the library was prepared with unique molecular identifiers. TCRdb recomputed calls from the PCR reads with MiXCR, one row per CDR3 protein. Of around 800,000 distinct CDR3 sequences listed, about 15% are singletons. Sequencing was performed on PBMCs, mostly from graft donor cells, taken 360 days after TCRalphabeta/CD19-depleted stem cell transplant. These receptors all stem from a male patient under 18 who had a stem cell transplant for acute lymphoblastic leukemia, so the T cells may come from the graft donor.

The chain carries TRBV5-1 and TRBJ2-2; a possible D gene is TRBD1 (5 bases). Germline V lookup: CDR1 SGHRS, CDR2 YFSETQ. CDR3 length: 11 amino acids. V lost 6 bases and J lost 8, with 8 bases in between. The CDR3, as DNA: TGCGCCAGCACTGGGGCAGGGGAGCTGTTTTTT. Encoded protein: CASTGAGELFF.

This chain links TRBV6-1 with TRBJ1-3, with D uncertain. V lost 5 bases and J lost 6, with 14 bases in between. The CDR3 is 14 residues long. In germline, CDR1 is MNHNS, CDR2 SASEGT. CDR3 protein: CASSRLEAVNTIYF. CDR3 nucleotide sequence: TGTGCCAGCAGTCGTCTCGAAGCTGTAAACACCATATATTTT.

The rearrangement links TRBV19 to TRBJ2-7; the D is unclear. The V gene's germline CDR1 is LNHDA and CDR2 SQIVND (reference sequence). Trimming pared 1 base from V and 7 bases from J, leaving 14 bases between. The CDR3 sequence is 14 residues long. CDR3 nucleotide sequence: TGTGCCAGTAGTATAGGAAGACGGGTCGAGGAGCAGTACTTC. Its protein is CASSIGRRVEEQYF.

The CDR3 DNA reads TGTGCCAGCAGCGTAGGTGCGACACACTCCTACGAGCAGTACTTC. Translated: CASSVGATHSYEQYF. The chain couples TRBV9 to TRBJ2-7; D remains ambiguous. V gave up 0 bases and J gave up 0 bases, with 10 bases separating them. This CDR3 has 15 residues. CDR1 is SGDLS and CDR2 is YYNGEE in the germline V gene.

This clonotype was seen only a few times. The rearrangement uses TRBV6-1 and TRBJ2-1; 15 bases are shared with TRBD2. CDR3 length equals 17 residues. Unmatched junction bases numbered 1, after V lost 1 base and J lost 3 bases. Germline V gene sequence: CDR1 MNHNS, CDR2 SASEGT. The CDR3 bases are TGTGCCAGCAGTGAAGGGACTAGCGGGAGGGTCTACAATGAGCAGTTCTTC. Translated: CASSEGTSGRVYNEQFF.

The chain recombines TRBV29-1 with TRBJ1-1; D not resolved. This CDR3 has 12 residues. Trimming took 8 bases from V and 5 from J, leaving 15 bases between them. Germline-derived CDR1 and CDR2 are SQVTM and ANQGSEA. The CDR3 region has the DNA TGCAGCACTGGCCTGGGGAGGACTGAAGCTTTCTTT. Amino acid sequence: CSTGLGRTEAFF.

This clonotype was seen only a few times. CDR3 sequence (DNA): TGCAGTGCTCCACCGCGGACTAGCGGGAGAAACATTCAGTACTTC. Its translation is CSAPPRTSGRNIQYF. This rearrangement joins TRBV20-1 to TRBJ2-4, with 13 bases aligning to TRBD2. The CDR3 is 15 residues long. Germline V lookup: CDR1 DFQATT, CDR2 SNEGSKA (reference sequence). Trimming cost V 5 bases and J 6 bases; bases outside gene matches: 7.

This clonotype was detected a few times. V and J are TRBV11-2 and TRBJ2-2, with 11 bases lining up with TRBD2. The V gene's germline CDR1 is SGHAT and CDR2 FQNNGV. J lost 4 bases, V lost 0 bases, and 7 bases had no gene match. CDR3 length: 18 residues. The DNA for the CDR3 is TGTGCCAGCAGCTTAGAACTAGCGGGAGCACTCGGCACCGGGGAGCTGTTTTTT. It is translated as CASSLELAGALGTGELFF.

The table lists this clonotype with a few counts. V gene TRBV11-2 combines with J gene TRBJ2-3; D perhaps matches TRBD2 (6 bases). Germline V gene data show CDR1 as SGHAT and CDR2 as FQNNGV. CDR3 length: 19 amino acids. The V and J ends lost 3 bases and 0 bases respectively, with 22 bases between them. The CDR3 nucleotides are TGTGCCAGCAGCTTCACAAGGCTAGCGAGGATCACTAGCACAGATACGCAGTATTTT. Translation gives CASSFTRLARITSTDTQYF.

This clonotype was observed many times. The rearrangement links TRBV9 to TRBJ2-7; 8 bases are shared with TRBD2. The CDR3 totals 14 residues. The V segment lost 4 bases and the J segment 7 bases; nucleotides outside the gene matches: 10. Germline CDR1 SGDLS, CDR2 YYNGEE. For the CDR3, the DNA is TGTGCCAGCAGCACCCATCATTCGGGGGGGGAGCAGTACTTC. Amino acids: CASSTHHSGGEQYF.

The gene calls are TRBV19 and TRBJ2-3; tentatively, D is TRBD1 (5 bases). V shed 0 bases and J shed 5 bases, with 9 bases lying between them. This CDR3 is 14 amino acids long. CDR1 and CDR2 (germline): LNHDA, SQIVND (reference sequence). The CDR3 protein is CASSIDRAGDTQYF. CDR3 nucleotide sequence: TGTGCCAGTAGTATAGACAGGGCAGGAGATACGCAGTATTTT.

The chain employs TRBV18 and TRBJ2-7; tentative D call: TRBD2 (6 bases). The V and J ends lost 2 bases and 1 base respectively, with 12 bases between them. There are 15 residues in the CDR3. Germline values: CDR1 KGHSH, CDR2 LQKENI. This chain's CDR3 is CASSPSGRRSYEQYF. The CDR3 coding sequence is TGTGCCAGCTCACCAAGTGGGAGGCGTTCCTACGAGCAGTACTTC.

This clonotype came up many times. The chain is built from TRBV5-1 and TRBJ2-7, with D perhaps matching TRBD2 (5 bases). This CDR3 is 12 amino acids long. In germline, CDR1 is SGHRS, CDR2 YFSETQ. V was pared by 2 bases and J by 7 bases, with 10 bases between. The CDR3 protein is CASSLGGGEQYF. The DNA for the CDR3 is TGCGCCAGCAGCTTAGGAGGCGGGGAGCAGTACTTC.

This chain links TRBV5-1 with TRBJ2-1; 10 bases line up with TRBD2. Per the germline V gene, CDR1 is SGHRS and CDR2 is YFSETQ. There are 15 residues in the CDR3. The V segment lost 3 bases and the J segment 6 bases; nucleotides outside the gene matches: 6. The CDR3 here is CASSSLAGGINEQFF. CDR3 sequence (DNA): TGCGCCAGCAGCTCATTAGCGGGAGGAATCAATGAGCAGTTCTTC.

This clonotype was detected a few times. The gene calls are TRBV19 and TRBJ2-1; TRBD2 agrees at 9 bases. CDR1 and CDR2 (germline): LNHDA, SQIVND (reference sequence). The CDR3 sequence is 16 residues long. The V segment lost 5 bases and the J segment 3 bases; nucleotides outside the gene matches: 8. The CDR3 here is CASSGYSGSGYNEQFF. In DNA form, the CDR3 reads TGTGCCAGTAGTGGTTATAGCGGGAGTGGCTACAATGAGCAGTTCTTC.

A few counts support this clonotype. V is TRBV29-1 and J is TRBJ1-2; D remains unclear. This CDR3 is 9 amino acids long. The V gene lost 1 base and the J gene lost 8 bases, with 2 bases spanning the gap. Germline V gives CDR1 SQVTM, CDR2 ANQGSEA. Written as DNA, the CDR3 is TGCAGCGTTGAAGGGGGCTACACCTTC. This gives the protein CSVEGGYTF.

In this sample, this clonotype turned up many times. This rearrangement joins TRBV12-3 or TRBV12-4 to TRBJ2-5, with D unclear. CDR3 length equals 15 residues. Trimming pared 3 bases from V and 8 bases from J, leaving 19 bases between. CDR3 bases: TGTGCCAGCAGTTTCCAGAGACTCCGTACACGAACCCAGTACTTC. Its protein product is CASSFQRLRTRTQYF.

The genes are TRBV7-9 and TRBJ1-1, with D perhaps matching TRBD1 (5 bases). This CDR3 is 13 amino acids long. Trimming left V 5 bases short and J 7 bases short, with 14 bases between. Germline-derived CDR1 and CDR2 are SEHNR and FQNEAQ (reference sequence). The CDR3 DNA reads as TGTGCCAGCAGCCCGGCGGGGGTTCGTGAAGCTTTCTTT. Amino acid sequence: CASSPAGVREAFF.

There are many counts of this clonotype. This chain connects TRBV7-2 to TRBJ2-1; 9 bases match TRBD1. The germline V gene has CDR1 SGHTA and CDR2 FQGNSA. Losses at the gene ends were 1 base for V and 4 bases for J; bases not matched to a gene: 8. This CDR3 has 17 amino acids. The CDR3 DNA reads TGTGCCAGCAGCTTAGTAGCCGGGACAGGGAGATACAATGAGCAGTTCTTC. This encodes CASSLVAGTGRYNEQFF.

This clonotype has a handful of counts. The CDR3 DNA is TGCGCCAGCAGCTTGGAGGGGGATTCCTCCTACGAGCAGTACTTC. Protein sequence: CASSLEGDSSYEQYF. The chain has TRBV5-1 and TRBJ2-7; D may be TRBD1 (6 bases). Germline CDR1 is SGHRS and CDR2 is YFSETQ. CDR3 length equals 15 residues. V was clipped by 0 bases and J by 0 bases, with 10 bases between them.

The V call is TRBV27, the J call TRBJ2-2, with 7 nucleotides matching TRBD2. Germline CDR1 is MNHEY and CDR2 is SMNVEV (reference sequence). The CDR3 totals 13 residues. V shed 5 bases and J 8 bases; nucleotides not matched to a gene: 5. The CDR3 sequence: CASSASGVGELFF. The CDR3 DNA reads TGTGCCAGCAGTGCTAGCGGAGTTGGGGAGCTGTTTTTT.

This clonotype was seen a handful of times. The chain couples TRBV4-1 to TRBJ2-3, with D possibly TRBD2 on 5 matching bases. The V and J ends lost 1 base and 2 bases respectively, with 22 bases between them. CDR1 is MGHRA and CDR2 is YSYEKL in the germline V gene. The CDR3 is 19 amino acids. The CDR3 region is CASSQGPLASRLYTDTQYF. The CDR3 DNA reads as TGCGCCAGCAGCCAAGGGCCCTTAGCGTCCCGCTTGTACACAGATACGCAGTATTTT.

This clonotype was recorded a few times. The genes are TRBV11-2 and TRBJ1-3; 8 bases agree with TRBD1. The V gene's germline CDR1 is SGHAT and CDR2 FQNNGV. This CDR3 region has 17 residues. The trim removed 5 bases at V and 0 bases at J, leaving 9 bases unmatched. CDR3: CASSRGRGQGSGNTIYF. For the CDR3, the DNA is TGTGCCAGCAGCCGAGGCCGCGGACAGGGCTCTGGAAACACCATATATTTT.

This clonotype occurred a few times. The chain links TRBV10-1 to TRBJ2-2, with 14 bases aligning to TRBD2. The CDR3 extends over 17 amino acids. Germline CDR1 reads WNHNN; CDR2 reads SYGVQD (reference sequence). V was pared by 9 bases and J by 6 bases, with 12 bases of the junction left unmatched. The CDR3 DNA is TGCGCCAGTCCCTCCGGGACTAGCGGGAGTGACGCCGGGGAGCTGTTTTTT. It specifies CASPSGTSGSDAGELFF.

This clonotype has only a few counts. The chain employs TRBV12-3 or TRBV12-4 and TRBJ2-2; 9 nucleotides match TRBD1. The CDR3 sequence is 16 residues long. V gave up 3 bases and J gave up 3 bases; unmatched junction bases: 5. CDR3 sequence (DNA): TGTGCCAGCAGTTTTCGGACAGGGGCACACACCGGGGAGCTGTTTTTT. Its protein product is CASSFRTGAHTGELFF.

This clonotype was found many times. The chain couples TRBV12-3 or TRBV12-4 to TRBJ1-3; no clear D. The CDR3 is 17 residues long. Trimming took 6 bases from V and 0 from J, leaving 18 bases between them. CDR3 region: CASRLDPPASSGNTIYF. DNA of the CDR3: TGTGCCAGCAGGCTTGACCCTCCGGCCAGCTCTGGAAACACCATATATTTT.

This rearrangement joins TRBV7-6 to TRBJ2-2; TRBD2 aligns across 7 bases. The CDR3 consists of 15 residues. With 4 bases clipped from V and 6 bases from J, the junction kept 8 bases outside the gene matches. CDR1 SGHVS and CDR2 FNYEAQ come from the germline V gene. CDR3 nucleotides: TGTGCCAGCAGCTGGTTGTCGACTAGCCCCGGGGAGCTGTTTTTT. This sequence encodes CASSWLSTSPGELFF.

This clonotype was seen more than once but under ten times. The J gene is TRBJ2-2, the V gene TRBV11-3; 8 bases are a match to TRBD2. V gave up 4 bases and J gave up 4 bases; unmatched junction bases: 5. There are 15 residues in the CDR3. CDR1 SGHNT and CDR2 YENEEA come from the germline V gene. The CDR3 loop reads CASSSGGFRTGELFF. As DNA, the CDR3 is TGTGCCAGCAGCTCGGGAGGGTTCCGCACCGGGGAGCTGTTTTTT.

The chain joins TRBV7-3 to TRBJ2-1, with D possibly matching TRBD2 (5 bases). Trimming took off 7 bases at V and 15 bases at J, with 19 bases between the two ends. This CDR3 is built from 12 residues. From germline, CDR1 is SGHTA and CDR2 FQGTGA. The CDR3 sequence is CASIFRDARLFF. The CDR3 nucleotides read TGTGCCAGCATCTTCCGGGATGCGAGGTTGTTCTTC.